Each of the 25 T cell receptor beta chains below was sequenced from the same sample in a study of OX40 agonist ivuxolimab in advanced cancers. The assay was immunoSEQ multiplex PCR, and TCRdb's table has in-frame clones only and misses some. The sample has some 11,000 clones; over 60% are singletons. Here the sequenced sample was CD4+ or CD8+ T cells sorted from blood, taken in a trial of the OX40 agonist ivuxolimab. These receptors came from an adult with an advanced solid tumor such as melanoma, head and neck, liver or kidney cancer.

The chain has TRBV7-9 and TRBJ1-1, with D perhaps TRBD1 (6 bases). CDR1 SEHNR and CDR2 FQNEAQ come from the germline V gene (reference sequence). The CDR3 runs to 15 residues. V was clipped by 6 bases and J by 4 bases, with 18 bases between them. DNA for the CDR3: TGTGCCAGCAGAAGACAGGCCCCTGAGTTCACTGAAGCTTTCTTT. This gives the protein CASRRQAPEFTEAFF.

The J gene is TRBJ2-7, the V gene TRBV28; D tentatively fits TRBD1 or TRBD2 (5 bases each). The V end lost 5 bases, the J end lost 5 bases, and 16 bases lay between the germline ends. This CDR3 comprises 14 residues. The germline V gene encodes CDR1 MDHEN and CDR2 SYDVKM. This CDR3 is CASSPDEGSDEQYF. CDR3 DNA sequence: TGTGCCAGCAGTCCCGACGAGGGGTCCGACGAGCAGTACTTC.

The chain carries TRBV7-9 and TRBJ2-7; D may be TRBD1 or TRBD2 (5 bases each). The CDR3 has 16 amino acids. Trimming took off 5 bases at V and 0 bases at J, with 17 bases between the two ends. Germline CDR1 reads SEHNR; CDR2 reads FQNEAQ (reference sequence). The CDR3 DNA reads as TGTGCCAGCAGCCACGTAGGGACCTCTAGCTCCTACGAGCAGTACTTC. This gives the protein CASSHVGTSSSYEQYF.

This sequence joins TRBV5-1 and TRBJ2-5; 10 positions match TRBD2. CDR1 is SGHRS, CDR2 YFSETQ, per germline. The CDR3 has 16 residues. The V segment lost 1 base and the J segment 1 base; nucleotides outside the gene matches: 4. CDR3 nucleotides: TGCGCCAGCAGCTTGCTCTTAGCGGGGGGCCAAGAGACCCAGTACTTC. It is translated as CASSLLLAGGQETQYF.

The rearrangement links TRBV6-1 to TRBJ2-7; 7 bases match TRBD2. Germline V lookup: CDR1 MNHNS, CDR2 SASEGT. The J segment lost 6 bases and the V segment lost 6 bases, leaving 14 bases of the junction unmatched. This CDR3 spans 15 amino acids. CDR3 region: CASRALDAGDIEQYF. The DNA of the CDR3 is TGTGCCAGCAGGGCCCTTGACGCGGGAGATATCGAGCAGTACTTC.

This clone was picked up a small number of times. V gene TRBV5-1 combines with J gene TRBJ2-2, with TRBD2 identical over 11 bases. The CDR3 loop spans 16 amino acids. Per the germline V gene, CDR1 is SGHRS and CDR2 is YFSETQ. V lost 4 bases, J lost 3 bases, and 5 bases stayed unmatched. The CDR3 spells CASSLGLAGYTGELFF. Written as DNA, the CDR3 is TGCGCCAGCAGCCTTGGACTAGCGGGCTACACCGGGGAGCTGTTTTTT.

The chain has TRBV18 and TRBJ2-7; maybe TRBD1 (6 bases). In germline, CDR1 is KGHSH, CDR2 LQKENI. V lost 0 bases to trimming and J lost 4 bases, with 13 bases between them. The CDR3 length is 15 residues. As DNA, the CDR3 is TGTGCCAGCTCACCACCTTACAGGGCACCTTACGAGCAGTACTTC. It is translated as CASSPPYRAPYEQYF.

The chain couples TRBV28 to TRBJ2-7; D not resolved. The ends were cut back, 2 bases at V and 6 bases at J, with 5 bases in the middle. This CDR3 is 11 amino acids long. Per the germline V gene, CDR1 is MDHEN and CDR2 is SYDVKM. The CDR3 region has the DNA TGTGCCAGCAGTTTAGGTCCCGAGCAGTACTTC. It is translated as CASSLGPEQYF.

V is TRBV5-1 and J is TRBJ2-7, with D perhaps matching TRBD2 (6 bases). The CDR3 contains 15 residues. Germline V gene sequence: CDR1 SGHRS, CDR2 YFSETQ. V dropped 5 bases and J dropped 4 bases, with 19 bases sitting between them. In DNA form, the CDR3 reads TGCGCCAGCAGACCCTTCGGGGGACTTGAATACGAGCAGTACTTC. It encodes CASRPFGGLEYEQYF.

The chain couples TRBV5-6 to TRBJ2-7; 7 nucleotides agree with TRBD1. Germline V gene sequence: CDR1 SGHDT, CDR2 YYEEEE. This CDR3 comprises 13 residues. Germline trimming cut 4 bases from V and 3 bases from J; bases unmatched to any gene: 4. CDR3 sequence: CASSGRDSYEQYF. The CDR3, as DNA: TGTGCCAGCAGCGGAAGGGACAGCTACGAGCAGTACTTC.

The V gene is TRBV4-3, the J gene TRBJ2-2; 8 nucleotides align to TRBD1. The germline gives CDR1 LGHNA, CDR2 YSLEER. Losses at the gene ends were 0 bases for V and 6 bases for J; bases not matched to a gene: 12. The CDR3 is 18 residues long. The CDR3 protein is CASSQDLSGGLLSGELFF. The CDR3 DNA sequence: TGCGCCAGCAGCCAAGACTTGTCAGGGGGCCTACTTTCCGGGGAGCTGTTTTTT.

The rearrangement joins TRBV5-1 to TRBJ2-2; D not certain. Germline assignment: CDR1 SGHRS and CDR2 YFSETQ. The ends were cut back, 6 bases at V and 8 bases at J, with 26 bases in the middle. The CDR3 length is 17 residues. The CDR3 bases are TGCGCCAGCACCGGAGACGAAGGACGGCAGACAAGGGGGGAGCTGTTTTTT. Translated, it gives CASTGDEGRQTRGELFF.

This chain links TRBV27 with TRBJ2-3; no definite D call. Per the germline V gene, CDR1 is MNHEY and CDR2 is SMNVEV (reference sequence). CDR3 length: 15 residues. V lost 3 bases and J lost 2, with 12 bases in between. CDR3 coding DNA: TGTGCCAGCAGTTTGGTTCAGCCTACCACAGATACGCAGTATTTT. This encodes CASSLVQPTTDTQYF.

The V gene is TRBV6-1, the J gene TRBJ2-3; D is perhaps TRBD2 (6 bases). The CDR3 runs 14 residues. The ends were cut back, 7 bases at V and 2 bases at J, with 13 bases in the middle. CDR1 and CDR2 (germline): MNHNS, SASEGT. The CDR3 spells CASIGRLLTDTQYF. The CDR3 nucleotides are TGTGCCAGCATTGGGAGGCTCCTCACAGATACGCAGTATTTT.

V is TRBV4-3 and J is TRBJ2-7; D gene ambiguous. Trimming took 0 bases from V and 6 from J, leaving 15 bases between them. Germline CDR1 LGHNA, CDR2 YSLEER. This CDR3 has 15 residues. The CDR3 nucleotides read TGCGCCAGCAGCCAAGACGCGTATACGCCCCTCGAGCAGTACTTC. The encoded protein is CASSQDAYTPLEQYF.

The table lists this clone with a count of one. This chain connects TRBV7-9 to TRBJ1-5; no reliable D call. This CDR3 has 13 residues. With 5 bases removed from V and 4 bases from J, the gap between germline ends came to 9 bases. CDR1 and CDR2 (germline): SEHNR, FQNEAQ (reference sequence). The CDR3 spells CASSPLWNQPQHF. The CDR3 DNA is TGTGCCAGCAGCCCTTTGTGGAATCAGCCCCAGCATTTT.

This clone came up a few times. This chain uses TRBV27 with TRBJ1-5; 8 bases are a match to TRBD1. Per germline, CDR1 MNHEY and CDR2 SMNVEV (reference sequence). The V segment lost 4 bases and the J segment 3 bases; nucleotides outside the gene matches: 2. The CDR3 has 14 residues. CDR3 in amino acids: CASSWTGNNQPQHF. The CDR3 coding sequence is TGTGCCAGCAGTTGGACAGGGAACAATCAGCCCCAGCATTTT.

V is TRBV29-1 and J is TRBJ2-4, with TRBD2 matching over 11 bases. The J segment lost 0 bases and the V segment lost 5 bases, leaving 6 bases of the junction unmatched. The CDR3 covers 16 residues. Germline CDR1 reads SQVTM; CDR2 reads ANQGSEA. The CDR3 sequence: CSVMGLADLAKNIQYF. The CDR3 coding sequence is TGCAGCGTTATGGGACTAGCGGACCTAGCCAAAAACATTCAGTACTTC.

Comments on this clone: One junction end disagrees with the germline gene, perhaps due to a read error. The rearrangement links TRBV19 to TRBJ1-2; weak D call: TRBD1 (5 bases). The CDR3 contains 11 residues. Looked up from germline, CDR1 is LNHDA and CDR2 is SQIVND (reference sequence). As DNA, the CDR3 is TGTGCCAGCAGGCAGGGTTACCTTCATCCCTTC. Translation: CASRQGYLHPF.

CDR3 region: CASSPEKGPYNEQFF. The CDR3 DNA reads as TGTGCCAGCAGCCCGGAAAAGGGTCCTTACAATGAGCAGTTCTTC. The genes are TRBV7-3 and TRBJ2-1; D unresolved. Trimming removed 5 bases at V and 4 bases at J, with 15 bases between. The CDR3 has 15 amino acids. Germline V CDR1 and CDR2: SGHTA, FQGTGA.

V and J are TRBV15 and TRBJ2-2, with a weak D call TRBD1 (7 bases). This CDR3 is built from 16 residues. Germline CDR1 and CDR2: LNHNV and YYDKDF (reference sequence). V lost 0 bases, J lost 5 bases, and 13 bases lay in between. The CDR3 nucleotides read TGTGCCACCAGCAGAGATAGGAGGGGGCCGACCGGGGAGCTGTTTTTT. Protein sequence: CATSRDRRGPTGELFF.

This clone showed up just once. The conserved closing phenylalanine or tryptophan is absent in this CDR3, likely reflecting a read error. The CDR3 bases are TGTGCCAGCAGACACCTCGACAGGGGTTACGAGCAGTACCTC. Protein sequence: CASRHLDRGYEQYL. The chain uses TRBV6-5 and TRBJ2-7; 8 bases line up with TRBD1. The CDR3 runs to 14 residues. With 6 bases clipped from V and 4 bases from J, the junction kept 8 bases outside the gene matches. Germline V CDR1 and CDR2: MNHEY, SVGAGI.

The chain combines TRBV29-1 with TRBJ2-7; TRBD1 aligns across 9 bases. This CDR3 contains 11 residues. V dropped 7 bases and J dropped 6; count of bases not matched to a gene: 4. Germline CDR1 reads SQVTM; CDR2 reads ANQGSEA. This chain's CDR3 is CSGGTGREQYF. Written as DNA, the CDR3 is TGCAGCGGCGGGACAGGGCGCGAGCAGTACTTC.

The chain is built from TRBV30 and TRBJ2-1; no clear D gene. The CDR3 has 14 residues. Looked up from germline, CDR1 is GTSNPN and CDR2 is SVGIG (reference sequence). V dropped 3 bases and J dropped 4 bases, with 13 bases sitting between them. The CDR3 region is CAWRSPTSYNEQFF. CDR3 nucleotides: TGTGCCTGGAGATCCCCCACCTCTTACAATGAGCAGTTCTTC. The full variable domain, rest sourced from reference TRBV30 and TRBJ2-1, is SQTIHQWPATLVQPVGSPLSLECTVEGTSNPNLYWYRQAAGRGLQLLFYSVGIGQISSEVPQNLSASRPQDRQFILSSKKLLLSDSGFYLCAWRSPTSYNEQFFGPGTRLTVL.

J is TRBJ2-1 and V is TRBV11-2; 7 bases are shared with TRBD2. Germline V lookup: CDR1 SGHAT, CDR2 FQNNGV. The CDR3 runs 15 residues. V lost 1 base, J lost 9 bases, and 9 bases stayed unmatched. This CDR3 is CASSLARRLAGEQFF. The CDR3 nucleotides are TGTGCCAGCAGCTTAGCCCGCAGACTAGCCGGTGAGCAGTTCTTC.